This record covers a single T cell receptor beta chain. The target antigen is unknown. This sample is drawn from a study of identical twins. TCRdb re-called the 5' RACE reads with MiXCR, one entry per CDR3 protein. Of hundreds of thousands of distinct CDR3 sequences in the sample, 11% to 15% were seen once. Overall study results and limits: Possibly, invariant MAIT and iNKT cells partly confounded zero-insertion analyses. Out-of-frame alpha sequences common to twins exhibited a surplus of low generation probability.

Trimming removed 7 bases from V and 3 bases from J; junction bases left unmatched: 7. This CDR3 contains 14 residues. Germline lookup yields CDR1 SEHNR and CDR2 FQNEAQ (reference sequence). Only healthy Caucasians were included as donors. The TCR was taken from a woman aged 18-35 years in good health. The chain is built from TRBV7-9 and TRBJ2-7; 9 bases align to TRBD2. Material for sequencing was memory (CD45RO+) T cells sorted from blood. The CDR3 loop is CASTHSGGLYEQYF. The CDR3 DNA reads as TGTGCCAGCACACATAGCGGGGGACTCTACGAGCAGTACTTC.